Given below is one T cell receptor beta chain in context. The data derive from a study of control samples from healthy donors and cancer patients. Sequencing was performed with immunoSEQ multiplex PCR; in TCRdb, only in-frame clones are kept and a portion is missing. The data show around 52,000 clones, around 90% seen once. The CDR3 spans 18 residues. Looked up from germline, CDR1 is WSHSY and CDR2 is SAAADI. Losses at the gene ends were 1 base for V and 0 bases for J; bases not matched to a gene: 8. The sequence was obtained from a man aged 25-40 years with colorectal cancer. The source material was PBMCs. The chain employs TRBV10-2 and TRBJ2-2, with TRBD2 matching over 7 bases. CDR3 amino acids: CASSEWGGGRPNTGELFF. The DNA for the CDR3 is TGCGCCAGCAGTGAGTGGGGCGGGGGACGTCCGAACACCGGGGAGCTGTTTTTT.